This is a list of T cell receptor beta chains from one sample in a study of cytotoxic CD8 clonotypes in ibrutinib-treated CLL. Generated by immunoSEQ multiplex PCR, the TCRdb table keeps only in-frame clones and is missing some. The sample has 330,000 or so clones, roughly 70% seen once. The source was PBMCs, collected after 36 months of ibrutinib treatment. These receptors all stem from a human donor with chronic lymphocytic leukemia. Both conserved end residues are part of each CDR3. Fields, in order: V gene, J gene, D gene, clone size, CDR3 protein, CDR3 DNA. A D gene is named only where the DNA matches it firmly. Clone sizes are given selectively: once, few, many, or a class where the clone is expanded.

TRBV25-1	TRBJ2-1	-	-	CASSEYKLGQFF	TGTGCCAGCAGTGAATATAAACTAGGACAGTTCTTC
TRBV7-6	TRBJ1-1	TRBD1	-	CASSFNRGPNTEAFF	TGTGCCAGCAGCTTCAACAGGGGCCCGAACACTGAAGCTTTCTTT
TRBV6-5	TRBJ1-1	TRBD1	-	CASSTDRETEAFF	TGTGCCAGCAGTACCGACAGGGAGACTGAAGCTTTCTTT
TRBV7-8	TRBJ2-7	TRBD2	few	CASRSSGAYEQYF	TGTGCCAGCAGATCTAGCGGTGCCTACGAGCAGTACTTC
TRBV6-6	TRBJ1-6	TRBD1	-	CASRLDRADSPLHF	TGTGCCAGCAGATTAGACAGGGCGGATTCACCCCTCCACTTT
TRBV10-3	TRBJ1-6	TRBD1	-	CAIRAQGGIRDSPLHF	TGTGCCATCAGGGCCCAGGGGGGAATTAGGGATTCACCCCTCCACTTT
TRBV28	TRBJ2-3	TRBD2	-	CASSLLTSGRAGTDTQYF	TGTGCCAGCAGTTTATTGACTAGCGGGAGGGCCGGCACAGATACGCAGTATTTT
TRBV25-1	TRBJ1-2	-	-	CASATGPAGYTF	TGTGCCAGTGCAACAGGGCCCGCGGGCTACACCTTC
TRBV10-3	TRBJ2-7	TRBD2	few	CAIRLGLAGDEQYF	TGTGCCATCAGGCTGGGACTAGCGGGAGACGAGCAGTACTTC
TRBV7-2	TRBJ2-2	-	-	CASSFPPGLAGELFF	TGTGCCAGCAGCTTCCCGCCAGGATTGGCCGGGGAGCTGTTTTTT
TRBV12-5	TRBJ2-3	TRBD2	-	CASAPGTRGSDTQYF	TGTGCTAGTGCCCCAGGGACTAGGGGGTCGGATACGCAGTATTTT
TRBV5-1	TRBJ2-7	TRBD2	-	CASSRTSGRTYEQYF	TGCGCCAGCAGCCGGACTAGCGGGAGGACCTACGAGCAGTACTTC
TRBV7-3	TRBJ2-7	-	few	CASSSLHGAYEQYF	TGTGCCAGCAGCTCATTACATGGGGCCTACGAGCAGTACTTC
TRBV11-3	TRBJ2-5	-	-	CASSLLREETQYF	TGTGCCAGCAGCTTATTGCGGGAAGAGACCCAGTACTTC
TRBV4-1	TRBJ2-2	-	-	CASSQVGSGELFF	TGCGCCAGCAGCCAAGTAGGGTCCGGGGAGCTGTTTTTT
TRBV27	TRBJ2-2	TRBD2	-	CASSPRGGPIGTGELFF	TGTGCCAGCAGTCCCCGGGGAGGGCCAATCGGAACCGGGGAGCTGTTTTTT
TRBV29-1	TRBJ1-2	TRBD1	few	CSVRTGGIGYTF	TGCAGCGTCCGGACAGGGGGCATTGGCTACACCTTC
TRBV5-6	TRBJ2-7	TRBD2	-	CASSHTGLAYNSYEQYF	TGTGCCAGCAGCCACACTGGACTAGCGTATAACTCCTACGAGCAGTACTTC
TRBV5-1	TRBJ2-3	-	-	CASSLTSRISTDTQYF	TGCGCCAGCAGCTTGACTAGCAGAATTAGCACAGATACGCAGTATTTT
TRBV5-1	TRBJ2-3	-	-	CASSLAPQGNTDTQYF	TGCGCCAGCAGCTTGGCGCCACAGGGAAACACAGATACGCAGTATTTT
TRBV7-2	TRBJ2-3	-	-	CASSLVGAGTQQTQYF	TGTGCCAGCAGCTTAGTTGGCGCGGGGACCCAACAAACGCAGTATTTT
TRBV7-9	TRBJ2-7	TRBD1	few	CASRPGTGTYEQYF	TGTGCCAGCCGCCCCGGGACAGGGACCTACGAGCAGTACTTC
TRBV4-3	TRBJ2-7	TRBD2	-	CASSQDYFSGRSHEQYF	TGCGCCAGCAGCCAGGACTACTTTAGCGGGAGGAGCCACGAGCAGTACTTC
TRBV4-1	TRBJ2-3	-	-	CASSQESIGGRSTQYF	TGCGCCAGCAGCCAAGAATCCATCGGGGGGCGTAGTACGCAGTATTTT
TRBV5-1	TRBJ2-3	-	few	CASSLARGDTDTQYF	TGCGCCAGCAGCTTGGCCAGGGGGGACACAGATACGCAGTATTTT
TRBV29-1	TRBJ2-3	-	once	CSARPGAGVRGTDTQYF	TGCAGCGCCCGACCCGGGGCAGGGGTTCGAGGGACAGATACGCAGTATTTT
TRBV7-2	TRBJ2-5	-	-	CASSLASEETQYF	TGTGCCAGCAGCTTAGCTAGCGAGGAGACCCAGTACTTC
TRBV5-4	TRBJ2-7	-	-	CASSYGTEELYEQYF	TGTGCCAGCAGCTACGGGACCGAGGAACTCTACGAGCAGTACTTC
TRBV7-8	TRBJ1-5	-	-	CASSLGGGPPQPQHF	TGTGCCAGCAGCTTAGGGGGTGGGCCCCCTCAGCCCCAGCATTTT
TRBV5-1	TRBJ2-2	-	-	CASSLNWYTGELFF	TGCGCCAGCAGCTTGAATTGGTATACCGGGGAGCTGTTTTTT
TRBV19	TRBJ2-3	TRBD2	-	CASSLSRTSGADTQYF	TGTGCCAGTAGTTTGTCCCGGACTAGCGGGGCAGATACGCAGTATTTT
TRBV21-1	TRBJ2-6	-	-	CASSKDGFGANVLTF	TGTGCCAGCAGCAAAGACGGCTTTGGGGCCAACGTCCTGACTTTC
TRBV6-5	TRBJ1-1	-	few	CASSYSISTTEAFF	TGTGCCAGCAGTTACAGTATTTCGACCACTGAAGCTTTCTTT
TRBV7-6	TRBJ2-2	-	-	CASSLGTGLTGELFF	TGTGCCAGCAGCTTAGGAACAGGGTTAACCGGGGAGCTGTTTTTT
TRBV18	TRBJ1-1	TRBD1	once	CASSPLTGANTEAFF	TGTGCCAGCTCACCACTCACAGGGGCGAACACTGAAGCTTTCTTT
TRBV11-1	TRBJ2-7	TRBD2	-	CASSSYGLADPYEQYF	TGTGCCAGCAGCTCCTACGGACTAGCGGACCCCTACGAGCAGTACTTC
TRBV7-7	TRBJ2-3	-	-	CASSPLGAGSQYF	TGTGCCAGCAGCCCCCTCGGGGCAGGGTCGCAGTATTTT
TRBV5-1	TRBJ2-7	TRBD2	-	CASSLGGLADYEQYF	TGCGCCAGCAGCCTCGGGGGACTAGCCGATTACGAGCAGTACTTC
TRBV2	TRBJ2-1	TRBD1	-	CASSVRDRVFYNEQFF	TGTGCCAGCAGTGTCCGGGACAGGGTGTTCTACAATGAGCAGTTCTTC
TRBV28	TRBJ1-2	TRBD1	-	CASSRHQLTGGGYTF	TGTGCCAGCAGCCGTCACCAACTAACAGGGGGCGGATACACCTTC
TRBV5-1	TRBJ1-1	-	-	CASSLVGPMGREGAFF	TGCGCCAGCAGCTTGGTGGGGCCCATGGGGAGGGAAGGAGCTTTCTTT
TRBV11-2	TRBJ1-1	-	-	CASSEWNVGTEAFF	TGTGCCAGCAGCGAGTGGAACGTGGGGACTGAAGCTTTCTTT
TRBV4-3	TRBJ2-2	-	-	CASSQRDTRNTGELFF	TGCGCCAGCAGCCAACGGGACACTAGGAACACCGGGGAGCTGTTTTTT
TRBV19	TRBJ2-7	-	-	CASSIATGGYEQYF	TGTGCCAGTAGTATAGCGACAGGTGGCTACGAGCAGTACTTC
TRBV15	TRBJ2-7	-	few	CATSRDVLSYEQYF	TGTGCCACCAGCAGAGATGTTCTCTCCTACGAGCAGTACTTC
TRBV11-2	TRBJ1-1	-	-	CASSLVHYTEAFF	TGTGCCAGCAGCTTAGTTCATTATACTGAAGCTTTCTTT
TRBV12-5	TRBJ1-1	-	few	CASGFGDEAFF	TGTGCTAGTGGTTTCGGCGACGAGGCTTTCTTT
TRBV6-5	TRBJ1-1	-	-	CASSPRAPVSFF	TGTGCCAGCAGCCCGCGGGCGCCCGTATCTTTCTTT
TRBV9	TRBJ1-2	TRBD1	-	CASSVARTGRSNYGYTF	TGTGCCAGCAGCGTAGCCAGGACAGGGAGGTCCAACTATGGCTACACCTTC
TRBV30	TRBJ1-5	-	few	CEQGQPQHF	TGTGAACAGGGTCAGCCCCAGCATTTT
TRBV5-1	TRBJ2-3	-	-	CASSLGAFSTDTQYF	TGCGCCAGCAGCTTGGGAGCGTTTTCCACAGATACGCAGTATTTT
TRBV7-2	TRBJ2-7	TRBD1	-	CASSLGGTGNYEQYF	TGTGCCAGCAGCTTAGGCGGGACAGGGAACTACGAGCAGTACTTC
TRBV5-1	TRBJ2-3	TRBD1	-	CASFRTGGTDTQYF	TGCGCCAGCTTCAGGACAGGGGGCACAGATACGCAGTATTTT
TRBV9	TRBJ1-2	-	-	CASSVASSYTF	TGTGCCAGCAGCGTAGCTTCGAGTTACACCTTC
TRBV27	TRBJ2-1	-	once	CASSPNPVHNEQFF	TGTGCCAGCAGTCCCAACCCCGTACACAATGAGCAGTTCTTC
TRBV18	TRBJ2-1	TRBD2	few	CASSYPRAGGYNEQFF	TGTGCCAGCTCGTACCCACGAGCGGGGGGTTACAATGAGCAGTTCTTC
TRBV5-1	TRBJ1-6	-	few	CASSRALSSYNSPLHF	TGCGCCAGCAGCAGGGCTTTGAGCTCCTATAATTCACCCCTCCACTTT
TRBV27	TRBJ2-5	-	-	CASSRQGEETQYF	TGTGCCAGCAGTCGCCAGGGAGAAGAGACCCAGTACTTC